This TCR beta chain stems from a study of blood T cell repertoires in COVID-19. Turning to the study itself: The cDNA or gDNA used as material had been derived from T cells, B-cell-depleted T cells, or PBMCs.

V dropped 6 bases and J dropped 6; count of bases not matched to a gene: 10. CDR1 and CDR2 (germline): SGHVS, FNYEAQ. This CDR3 contains 14 residues. The authors' processing: Reference gene primer amplification gave nucleated cell count estimates. TCRdb's table, derived via immunoSEQ multiplex PCR, lists solely in-frame clones and lacks some. That table furnishes V, J and clone size, whereas the DNA furnished D and trimming. The top ten clones hold approximately 2.1% of a sample with around 300,000 clones, 90% to 95% of them seen once. The clonotype originates from a woman between 25 and 40 years old with COVID-19, enrolled during active disease. V gene TRBV7-6 combines with J gene TRBJ2-7; 8 nucleotides align to TRBD1. The sample comprised peripheral blood. CDR3 nucleotide sequence: TGTGCCAGCAGTATAACCGGGACAGGCGGCGAGCAGTACTTC. Residues: CASSITGTGGEQYF.